The 10 T cell receptor beta chains below all came from one sample that was sequenced in a study of response to subunit inactivated influenza vaccine. From the RT-PCR reads, TCRdb called clonotypes with MiXCR, one entry per CDR3 protein. Among 550,000 to 800,000 distinct CDR3 sequences listed, about 15% were seen once. The sequenced sample was PBMCs from blood, obtained 11 to 12 days after vaccination. Source of these receptors: a man in his forties or fifties who received an inactivated influenza vaccine.

Only a few counts were recorded for this clonotype. The chain employs TRBV3-1 and TRBJ2-1; either TRBD1 or TRBD2 may supply D (5 bases each). The CDR3 is made up of 14 amino acids. V shed 1 base and J shed 8 bases, with 12 bases lying between them. Looked up from germline, CDR1 is LGHDT and CDR2 is YNNKEL (reference sequence). CDR3 DNA: TGTGCCAGCAGCCAAGTAGAGGGGCAGGATGAGCAGTTCTTC. Encoded protein: CASSQVEGQDEQFF.

The V and J genes are TRBV20-1 and TRBJ1-2, with 7 bases fitting TRBD1. The CDR3 length is 14 residues. Germline CDR1 is DFQATT and CDR2 is SNEGSKA (reference sequence). The V and J ends lost 3 bases and 8 bases, in that order; junction bases with no gene match: 12. DNA of the CDR3: TGCAGTGCTAGGGTTAGGGAGGGGGCGAGAGGCTACACCTTC. Translated, it gives CSARVREGARGYTF.

The chain has TRBV6-2 or TRBV6-3 and TRBJ2-7; D not certain. The CDR3 totals 17 residues. Trimming removed 4 bases at V and 2 bases at J, with 21 bases between. Germline CDR1 and CDR2: MNHEY and SVGEGT. For the CDR3, the DNA is TGTGCCAGCAGTTTCAACCCAATTTCCAGGATCGCCTACGAGCAGTACTTC. It yields the protein CASSFNPISRIAYEQYF.

The V call is TRBV4-1, the J call TRBJ2-1; a possible D gene is TRBD2 (5 bases). The CDR3 length is 16 residues. In germline, CDR1 is MGHRA, CDR2 YSYEKL. The V and J ends lost 0 bases and 3 bases respectively, with 12 bases between them. In nucleotides, the CDR3 is TGCGCCAGCAGCCAAGATCCCGCTAGCAACTACAATGAGCAGTTCTTC. Its translation is CASSQDPASNYNEQFF.

This rearrangement joins TRBV18 to TRBJ2-4, with D uncertain. Trimming removed 0 bases from V and 8 bases from J, with 11 bases in between. Germline V gene lookup returns CDR1 KGHSH and CDR2 LQKENI. The CDR3 loop spans 14 amino acids. In DNA, the CDR3 is TGTGCCAGCTCACCACCCCTGGCTGGGGACATTCAGTACTTC. As protein: CASSPPLAGDIQYF.

J is TRBJ1-4 and V is TRBV27; TRBD1 aligns across 7 bases. V shed 5 bases and J 8 bases; nucleotides not matched to a gene: 11. CDR1 MNHEY and CDR2 SMNVEV come from the germline V gene (reference sequence). The CDR3 is 15 amino acids. The CDR3 nucleotides read TGTGCCAGCAGTCAGCGGGAAGGGGGCAAAGAAAAACTGTTTTTT. It translates to CASSQREGGKEKLFF.

This chain joins TRBV7-8 and TRBJ2-2; D not resolved. The CDR3 has 15 amino acids. The germline CDR1 and CDR2 sequences are SGHVS and FQNEAQ. V was cut by 1 base and J by 0 bases, with 6 bases left in between. CDR3: CASSLVDTNTGELFF. The CDR3 coding sequence is TGTGCCAGCAGCTTAGTGGATACGAACACCGGGGAGCTGTTTTTT.

This clonotype was recorded a few times. The chain is built from TRBV12-3 or TRBV12-4 and TRBJ2-7; TRBD2 matches at 11 bases. The CDR3 spans 15 residues. J was trimmed by 4 bases and V by 3 bases; bases with no gene match: 5. CDR3 nucleotides: TGTGCCAGCAGTTTCACTAGCGGGAGTAGGTACGAGCAGTACTTC. Its protein product is CASSFTSGSRYEQYF.

A few counts support this clonotype. The chain joins TRBV28 to TRBJ1-2, with a tentative D call TRBD1 (6 bases). CDR3 length: 14 residues. Germline V CDR1 and CDR2: MDHEN, SYDVKM. V gave up 5 bases and J gave up 6 bases, with 16 bases separating them. The CDR3 reads CASSDRTSSHGYTF. In DNA form, the CDR3 reads TGTGCCAGCAGTGACAGGACCTCCAGTCATGGCTACACCTTC.

This clonotype was found many times. The genes are TRBV4-1 and TRBJ2-1, with TRBD1 matching 11 bases. CDR1 is MGHRA, CDR2 YSYEKL, per germline. The CDR3 totals 15 residues. The V gene end was trimmed by 8 bases and the J gene end by 4 bases; junction bases not matched to a gene: 7. CDR3 region: CASRPGTGGYNEQFF. The CDR3 DNA reads as TGCGCCAGCCGGCCCGGGACAGGGGGTTACAATGAGCAGTTCTTC.